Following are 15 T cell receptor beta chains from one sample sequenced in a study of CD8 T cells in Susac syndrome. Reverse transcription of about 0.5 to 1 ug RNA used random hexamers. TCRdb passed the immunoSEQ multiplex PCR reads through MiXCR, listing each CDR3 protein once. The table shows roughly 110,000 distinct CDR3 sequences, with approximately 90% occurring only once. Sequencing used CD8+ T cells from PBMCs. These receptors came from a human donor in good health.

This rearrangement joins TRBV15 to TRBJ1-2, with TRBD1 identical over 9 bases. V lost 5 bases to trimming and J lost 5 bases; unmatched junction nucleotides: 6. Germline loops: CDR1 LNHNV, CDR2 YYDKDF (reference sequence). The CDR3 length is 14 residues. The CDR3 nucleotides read TGTGCCACCAGCCCCCGGGACAGGGCTTATGGCTACACCTTC. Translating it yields CATSPRDRAYGYTF.

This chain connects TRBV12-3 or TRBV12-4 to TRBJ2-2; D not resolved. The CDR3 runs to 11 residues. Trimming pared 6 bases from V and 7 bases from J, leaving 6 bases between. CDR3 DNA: TGTGCCAGCAGCGTTGGCGGGGAGCTGTTTTTT. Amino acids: CASSVGGELFF.

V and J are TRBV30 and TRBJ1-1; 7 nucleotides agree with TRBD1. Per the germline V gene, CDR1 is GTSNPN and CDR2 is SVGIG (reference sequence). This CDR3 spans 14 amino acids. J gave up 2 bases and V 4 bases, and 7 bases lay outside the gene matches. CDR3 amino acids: CAWKQGSLNTEAFF. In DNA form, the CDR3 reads TGTGCCTGGAAACAGGGGTCCCTAAACACTGAAGCTTTCTTT.

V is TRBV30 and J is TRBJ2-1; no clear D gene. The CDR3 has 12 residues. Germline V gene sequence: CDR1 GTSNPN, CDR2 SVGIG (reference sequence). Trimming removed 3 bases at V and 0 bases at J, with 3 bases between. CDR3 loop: CAWRPSYNEQFF. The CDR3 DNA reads TGTGCCTGGAGACCCTCCTACAATGAGCAGTTCTTC.

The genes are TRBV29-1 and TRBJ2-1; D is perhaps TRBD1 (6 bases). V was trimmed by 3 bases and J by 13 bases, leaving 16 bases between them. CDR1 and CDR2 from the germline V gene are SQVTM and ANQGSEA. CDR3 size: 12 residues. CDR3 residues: CSVERGTQDQFF. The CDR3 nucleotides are TGCAGCGTTGAGAGGGGGACACAGGATCAGTTCTTC.

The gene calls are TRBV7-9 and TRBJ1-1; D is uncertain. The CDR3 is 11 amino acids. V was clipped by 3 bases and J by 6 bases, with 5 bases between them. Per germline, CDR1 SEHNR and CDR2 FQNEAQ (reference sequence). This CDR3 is CASSFAPEAFF. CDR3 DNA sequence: TGTGCCAGCAGCTTTGCCCCTGAAGCTTTCTTT.

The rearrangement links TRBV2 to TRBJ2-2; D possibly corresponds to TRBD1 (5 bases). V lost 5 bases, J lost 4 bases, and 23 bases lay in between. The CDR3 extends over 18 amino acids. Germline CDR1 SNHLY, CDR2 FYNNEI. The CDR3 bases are TGTGCCAGCAGTCACCCAGTCTCCGGTCAGGGAAGCACCGGGGAGCTGTTTTTT. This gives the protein CASSHPVSGQGSTGELFF.

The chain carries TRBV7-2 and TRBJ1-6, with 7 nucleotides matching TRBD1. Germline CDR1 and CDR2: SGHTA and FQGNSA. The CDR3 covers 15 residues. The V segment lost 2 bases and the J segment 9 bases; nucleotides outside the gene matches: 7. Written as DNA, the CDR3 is TGTGCCAGCAGCTTATCCTGGGCAGGGGGTTCACCCCTCCACTTT. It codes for CASSLSWAGGSPLHF.

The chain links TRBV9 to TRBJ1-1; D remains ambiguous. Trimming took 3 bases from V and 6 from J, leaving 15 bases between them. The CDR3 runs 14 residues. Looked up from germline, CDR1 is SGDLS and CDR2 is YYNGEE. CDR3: CASSADGLNPEAFF. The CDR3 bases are TGTGCCAGCAGCGCGGACGGGTTAAACCCTGAAGCTTTCTTT.

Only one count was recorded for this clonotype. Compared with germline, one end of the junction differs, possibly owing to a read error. This chain's CDR3 is CASRPTSMGTAF. The CDR3 DNA reads TGTGCCAGCAGGCCCACCTCTATGGGAACAGCCTTC. J is TRBJ1-2 and V is TRBV7-2; no definite D call. The CDR3 loop spans 12 amino acids. Germline V gene lookup returns CDR1 SGHTA and CDR2 FQGNSA.

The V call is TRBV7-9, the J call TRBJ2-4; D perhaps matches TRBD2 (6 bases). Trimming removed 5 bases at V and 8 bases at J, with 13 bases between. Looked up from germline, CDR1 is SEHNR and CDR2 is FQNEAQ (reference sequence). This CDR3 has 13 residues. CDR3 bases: TGTGCCAGCAGCACCGGGGGTGTCCACATTCAGTACTTC. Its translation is CASSTGGVHIQYF.

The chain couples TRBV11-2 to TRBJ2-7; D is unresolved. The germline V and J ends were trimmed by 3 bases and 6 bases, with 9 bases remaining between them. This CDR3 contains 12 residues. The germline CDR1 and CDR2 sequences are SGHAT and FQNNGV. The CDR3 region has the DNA TGTGCCAGCAGCTTGGTTGTCTCCGAGCAGTACTTC. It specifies CASSLVVSEQYF.

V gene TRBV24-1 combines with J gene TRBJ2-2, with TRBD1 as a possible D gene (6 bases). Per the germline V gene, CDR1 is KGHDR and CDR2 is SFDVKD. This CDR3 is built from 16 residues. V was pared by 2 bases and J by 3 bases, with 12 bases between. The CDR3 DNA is TGTGCCACCAGTGATTCGAGGACAGACTACACCGGGGAGCTGTTTTTT. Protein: CATSDSRTDYTGELFF.

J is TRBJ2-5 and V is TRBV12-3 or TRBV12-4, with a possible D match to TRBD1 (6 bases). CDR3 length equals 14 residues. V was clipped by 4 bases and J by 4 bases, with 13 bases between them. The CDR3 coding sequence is TGTGCCAGCAGTTCAGGGGTAAATCGAGAGACCCAGTACTTC. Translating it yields CASSSGVNRETQYF.

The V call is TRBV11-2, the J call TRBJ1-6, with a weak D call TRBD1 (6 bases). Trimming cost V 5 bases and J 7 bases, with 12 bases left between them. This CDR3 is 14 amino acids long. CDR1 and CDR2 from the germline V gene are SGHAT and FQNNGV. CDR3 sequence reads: CASSLTGQNSPLHF. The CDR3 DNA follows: TGTGCCAGCAGCCTAACAGGGCAAAATTCACCCCTCCACTTT. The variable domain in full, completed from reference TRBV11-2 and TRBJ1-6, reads EAGVAQSPRYKIIEKRQSVAFWCNPISGHATLYWYQQILGQGPKLLIQFQNNGVVDDSQLPKDRFSAERLKGVDSTLKIQPAKLEDSAVYLCASSLTGQNSPLHFGNGTRLTVT.